This section outlines one T cell receptor beta chain sequence together with its context. Antigen unknown. With 60 Vbeta and 13 Jbeta primers, the PCR was carried out. Study processing details: A later analysis counted approximately 88 million unique TCR beta chains, some 11 million shared. Measured with immunoSEQ multiplex PCR; TCRdb has only the in-frame clones, and not every one. The D gene and trimming were derived from the DNA, and the V and J assignments and clone size from that table. The table has some 170,000 clones, roughly 80% seen once; the top ten hold under 15%. This CDR3 is built from 14 residues. Looked up from germline, CDR1 is MNHEY and CDR2 is SVGAGI. J lost 4 bases, V lost 5 bases, and 7 bases had no gene match. The data are from a study of cytomegalovirus exposure and HLA in healthy donors. Study information: For the approximately 420 genotyped donors, more than 65% fell within the Caucasian-associated ancestry cluster.

Study findings and constraints: There were some V segments, including TRBV6-2 and TRBV6-3, excluded as indistinguishable.

The TCR sequence derives from a woman aged 45-65 years in good health and CMV-seronegative. The rearrangement joins TRBV6-5 to TRBJ1-1; 7 nucleotides align to TRBD1. The sequenced sample consisted of PBMCs. The CDR3 DNA reads TGTGCCAGCAGTAAACAGGGGTTGGGCACTGAAGCTTTCTTT. Its translation: CASSKQGLGTEAFF.